The present T cell receptor (beta chain) was sequenced within a study of T cells in Graves' hyperthyroidism and ophthalmopathy. Study findings and constraints: Most clonotypes expanded in thyroid above 0.001 were likewise present in blood.

This clonotype was seen a few times. Its antigen is undetermined. J was trimmed by 6 bases and V by 2 bases; bases with no gene match: 18. CDR3 length: 20 residues. Germline V CDR1 and CDR2: LGHNA, YSLEER. TCR beta CDR3 sequences were amplified from RNA transcripts. Researchers ran a first-round RT-PCR on the TCR CDR3 using the HTBI primer set. TCRdb used MiXCR to reprocess the multiplex PCR reads, holding one entry per CDR3 protein. Counted here are around 600,000 distinct CDR3 sequences, about 14% occurring once; the ten biggest clones make up roughly 7.7%. The genes are TRBV4-3 and TRBJ1-4, with 10 bases aligning to TRBD1. Sequenced material: blood. The sequence derives from a woman aged 18-35 years with Graves' ophthalmopathy. The CDR3 sequence: CASSQFRGTGDLGYDEKLFF. In nucleotides, the CDR3 is TGCGCCAGCAGCCAATTTCGGGGGACAGGGGATTTGGGTTACGATGAAAAACTGTTTTTT.